The source of this T cell receptor beta chain is a study of glioma-infiltrating T cells. Study outcomes and limitations: Tissue-blood divergence was below expectation in non-neoplastic patients, above in gliomas. Only very few CDR3 sequences appeared in both tissue and blood.

Notes on this clonotype: The antigen is undetermined. With a much larger clone just one base away, this may be a read error.

The iRepertoire nested amplicon-rescue multiplex PCR amplified TCR alpha and beta CDR3s from RNA. TCRdb reprocessed the multiplex PCR reads via MiXCR and lists one record per CDR3 protein. The table lists 150,000 to 200,000 distinct CDR3 sequences, over 25% of them singletons, with roughly 21% in the top ten. Per germline, CDR1 SGHTA and CDR2 FQGNSA. This CDR3 comprises 16 residues. Source material: glioma tissue, nonneoplastic brain tissue, or PBMCs (not recorded which). The receptor was isolated from a human donor with low-grade glioma or glioblastoma, undergoing nonglioma brain surgery, or in good health (not recorded which). V is TRBV7-2 and J is TRBJ1-2, with D hard to call. The CDR3 nucleotides are TGTGCCAGCAGCTTGGGCGCTGGAGACGCTAACTATGGCTACATCTTC. Its translation is CASSLGAGDANYGYIF.